Listed below are T cell receptor beta chains from one sample, sequenced in a study of radiotherapy plus CTLA-4 blockade in lung cancer. Sequenced by immunoSEQ multiplex PCR; TCRdb stores in-frame clones only, minus some. The table includes 56,000 or so clones, 70% to 80% detected once. Material: peripheral blood, obtained from a patient treated with radiotherapy plus ipilimumab. The receptors derive from a human donor with non-small cell lung cancer who had a complete response to radiotherapy plus ipilimumab. The CDR3 runs from the conserved cysteine through the conserved F or W. The D gene is left open where the match is weak. Only some rows state a clone size, as once, few, many or a class for expanded clones.

d_gene,j_gene,len,v_gene,abundance,CDR3aa,CDR3nt
-,TRBJ2-2,15,TRBV18,-,CASSPETESAGELFF,TGTGCCAGCTCACCCGAGACCGAGAGCGCCGGGGAGCTGTTTTTT
TRBD2,TRBJ2-3,17,TRBV19,few,CASSIRATGGGTDTQYF,TGTGCCAGTAGTATCCGTGCGACGGGGGGGGGCACAGATACGCAGTATTTT
TRBD1,TRBJ2-2,16,TRBV9,-,CASSVGQGMNTGELFF,TGTGCCAGCAGCGTAGGACAGGGGATGAACACCGGGGAGCTGTTTTTT
TRBD2,TRBJ2-1,15,TRBV5-4,-,CASPGLAGDINEQFF,TGTGCCAGCCCTGGACTAGCGGGAGATATAAATGAGCAGTTCTTC
TRBD2,TRBJ2-1,19,TRBV7-2,-,CASSPLGLAGGESYNEQFF,TGTGCCAGCAGCCCCCTGGGACTAGCGGGAGGCGAGTCCTACAATGAGCAGTTCTTC
-,TRBJ2-1,11,TRBV30,-,CAWSGRNEQFF,TGTGCCTGGAGTGGGAGAAATGAGCAGTTCTTC
TRBD1,TRBJ1-2,14,TRBV2,few,CASSEADRVYGYTF,TGTGCCAGCAGTGAAGCGGACAGGGTCTATGGCTACACCTTC
-,TRBJ2-1,12,TRBV2,-,CASRGEPNEQFF,TGTGCCAGTCGTGGGGAGCCCAATGAGCAGTTCTTC
-,TRBJ2-3,15,TRBV5-5,-,CASRIGWDNLYTQYF,TGTGCCAGCAGAATCGGGTGGGACAACCTTTATACGCAGTATTTT
TRBD2,TRBJ2-5,19,TRBV5-1,-,CASSSQVPGLAGGGETQYF,TGCGCCAGCAGCTCCCAAGTACCGGGACTAGCGGGGGGAGGAGAGACCCAGTACTTC
TRBD1,TRBJ1-5,15,TRBV7-9,few,CASSLGDRGGQPQHF,TGTGCCAGCAGCTTAGGTGACAGGGGAGGTCAGCCCCAGCATTTT
-,TRBJ1-2,15,TRBV7-6,-,CASSPRGVPRLGYTF,TGTGCCAGCAGCCCGCGGGGTGTCCCTCGGTTGGGCTACACCTTC
TRBD1,TRBJ2-7,15,TRBV19,-,CASTRRGQGVYEQYF,TGTGCCAGTACCCGTCGGGGACAGGGTGTGTACGAGCAGTACTTC
TRBD1,TRBJ2-6,17,TRBV19,few,CASVQGAAVSGANVLTF,TGTGCCAGTGTTCAGGGGGCTGCTGTCTCTGGGGCCAACGTCCTGACTTTC
-,TRBJ1-1,12,TRBV7-9,-,CASRREAIEAFF,TGTGCCAGCCGACGGGAGGCTATTGAAGCTTTCTTT
-,TRBJ2-3,12,TRBV5-1,few,CASSEETDTQYF,TGCGCCAGCAGTGAGGAGACAGATACGCAGTATTTT
TRBD1,TRBJ2-7,12,TRBV6-1,-,CASSGDSYEQYF,TGTGCCAGCAGCGGGGACAGCTACGAGCAGTACTTC
TRBD2,TRBJ2-3,15,TRBV10-2,few,CASLAGDSSTDTQYF,TGCGCCAGCTTAGCGGGGGATAGTAGCACAGATACGCAGTATTTT
TRBD2,TRBJ2-3,15,TRBV18,-,CASSPQAGRTDTQYF,TGTGCCAGCTCACCACAAGCGGGACGCACAGATACGCAGTATTTT
TRBD1,TRBJ1-1,16,TRBV5-1,-,CASSFDDGQGGTEAFF,TGCGCCAGCAGCTTTGATGATGGACAGGGAGGTACTGAAGCTTTCTTT
-,TRBJ1-1,14,TRBV7-2,-,CASSLGQMNTEAFF,TGTGCCAGCAGCTTGGGGCAGATGAACACTGAAGCTTTCTTT
TRBD2,TRBJ2-1,15,TRBV10-1,-,CASSVSGRAGNEQFF,TGCGCCAGCAGTGTCAGCGGGAGGGCTGGCAATGAGCAGTTCTTC
TRBD1,TRBJ2-5,14,TRBV27,-,CASSSIGQGKTQYF,TGTGCCAGCAGTTCAATCGGACAGGGGAAGACCCAGTACTTC
TRBD1,TRBJ1-2,15,TRBV12-5,-,CASGPQLAGGNGYTF,TGTGCTAGTGGTCCCCAACTGGCAGGGGGCAATGGCTACACCTTC
-,TRBJ1-2,15,TRBV19,few,CASSTGRELGYGYTF,TGTGCCAGTAGTACTGGCAGGGAATTAGGTTATGGCTACACCTTC
-,TRBJ1-4,14,TRBV6-5,-,CASSYSDGREKLFF,TGTGCCAGCAGTTACTCGGACGGGAGGGAAAAACTGTTTTTT
TRBD1,TRBJ2-3,15,TRBV2,once,CASVSGRGWKDTQYF,TGTGCCAGCGTCTCGGGCAGGGGGTGGAAAGATACGCAGTATTTT
TRBD1,TRBJ2-2,20,TRBV27,once,CASSLKTGSYRRRNTGELFF,TGTGCCAGCAGTTTGAAGACAGGGTCCTACCGGCGGCGAAACACCGGGGAGCTGTTTTTT
TRBD1,TRBJ1-5,15,TRBV7-2,-,CASSLETGGNQPQHF,TGTGCCAGCAGCTTAGAGACAGGGGGTAATCAGCCCCAGCATTTT
-,TRBJ2-5,15,TRBV2,-,CASSVVGAGVKTQYF,TGTGCCAGCAGTGTCGTGGGAGCCGGCGTGAAGACCCAGTACTTC
TRBD2,TRBJ2-3,17,TRBV30,-,CAWSGGLVSGDTDTQYF,TGTGCCTGGAGTGGAGGTCTGGTTAGCGGGGACACAGATACGCAGTATTTT
-,TRBJ1-4,16,TRBV5-8,few,CASTVGWVQGDEKLFF,TGTGCCAGCACCGTCGGATGGGTACAGGGAGATGAAAAACTGTTTTTT
TRBD1,TRBJ1-5,16,TRBV7-2,-,CASSAPGTGGDQPQHF,TGTGCCAGCAGCGCTCCCGGGACAGGGGGCGATCAGCCCCAGCATTTT